The rows below give T cell receptor beta chains drawn from one sample of a study of blood T cell repertoires in COVID-19. Data came from immunoSEQ multiplex PCR; TCRdb stores just in-frame clones and leaves some out. The sample records about 280,000 clones, 86% being singletons. Sequencing input: peripheral blood. These receptors originate from a woman in her 70s with COVID-19, enrolled during active disease. Both conserved end residues are trimmed from each CDR3. D genes are given only for firm matches.

d_gene	v_gene	CDR3aa
NA	TRBV5-4	ASSLQGGGETQY
NA	TRBV30	ACSITRTEAF
NA	TRBV4-3	ASSQESETPLH
NA	TRBV7-9	ASSFSWIGTNTEAF
NA	TRBV14	ASSPRRGSTNEKLF
NA	TRBV11-2	ASSSSGQQTDTQY
NA	TRBV6-1	ASSEAVGASPYGYT
TRBD1	TRBV19	AALGTANTGELF
TRBD1	TRBV2	ASSEYSGTEGNTIY
NA	TRBV11-2	ASSLVVREDYEQY
TRBD2	TRBV7-2	ASSRLAGGDTQY
TRBD1	TRBV5-1	ASSAGQGWYGYT
NA	TRBV5-1	ASSLTPEGARGYT
NA	TRBV5-1	ASSLALVGQGGHEQY
NA	TRBV11-2	ASSLEYYGYT
TRBD1	TRBV30	AWSTQAGTGDETQY
NA	TRBV6-5	ASSYSRSPLH
TRBD2	TRBV19	ASSQRTSGGTGELF
TRBD1	TRBV5-4	ASSLAKTGQHSPLH
NA	TRBV10-3	AISERAGRDNQETQY
TRBD1	TRBV6-1	ASSEGDRTMF
NA	TRBV5-6	ASSLYRTNEKLF
NA	TRBV21-1	ASSKERGLGVAETQY
NA	TRBV25-1	ARGGAGRHGYT
NA	TRBV5-1	ASSLATKNTEAF
TRBD1	TRBV10-1	ASSVSGTGIYEQY
TRBD1	TRBV6-5	ASIRQGAGNQPQH
NA	TRBV27	ASSSSSYNSPLH
NA	TRBV9	ASSVGRGGTGELF
NA	TRBV4-2	ASSQGRGVAGNTIY
NA	TRBV19	ASSKADSDTEAF
TRBD1	TRBV10-1	ASSTGGETQY
NA	TRBV18	ASSPTDIGGYT
TRBD1	TRBV28	ASSTLTGAYGYT
TRBD1	TRBV15	ATSRASLDAGQGYTGELF
NA	TRBV12-5	ASGTHLTGNTIY
NA	TRBV4-2	ASSPEDRNTGELF
TRBD1	TRBV6-5	ASWTGRPSEAF
NA	TRBV18	ASSPQGTNQPQH
NA	TRBV24-1	ATSPGWASSGGYT
NA	TRBV11-2	ASSLVYGENTEAF
TRBD1	TRBV4-1	ASSQEGTGGGGEQY
TRBD2	TRBV7-2	ASSLGGGPDEQF
NA	TRBV13	ASSLGTSYEQY
NA	TRBV4-3	ASSQEAVQPRYGYT
TRBD2	TRBV27	ASSRPTSGGTDTQY
TRBD2	TRBV24-1	ATSPAGGGLETQY
TRBD1	TRBV28	ASSSPGQGHNYGYT
TRBD1	TRBV10-1	ASSDPDRATEAF
NA	TRBV24-1	ATSETGRQYEQY
NA	TRBV27	ASSSPPQPQH
NA	TRBV19	ASSELQGNNSPLH
TRBD2	TRBV2	ASSASGGPTDTQY
NA	TRBV9	ASSVAMTNYGYT
TRBD2	TRBV28	ASRTRTSGFYEQY
NA	TRBV18	ASSPVADFNQPQH
TRBD1	TRBV27	ASSPFPGQGFFYGYT
TRBD2	TRBV7-2	ASSLTSGASNEQY